This T cell receptor (beta chain) derives from a study of glioma-infiltrating T cells. Trimming stripped 3 bases from V and 4 bases from J, with 10 bases between. This CDR3 is 13 amino acids long. Germline loops: CDR1 SGHRS, CDR2 YFSETQ. TCR alpha and beta CDR3 regions were amplified from RNA using iRepertoire nested multiplex PCR. For one-step reverse transcription and amplification, roughly 85-450 ng of tissue mRNA or PBMC total RNA was used. In TCRdb, the multiplex PCR reads were re-called with MiXCR into one record per CDR3 protein. The sample has about 110,000 distinct CDR3 sequences; less than 30% are singletons.

Material for sequencing was glioma tissue, nonneoplastic brain tissue, or PBMCs (not recorded which). The sequence was collected from a human donor with low-grade glioma or glioblastoma, undergoing nonglioma brain surgery, or in good health (not recorded which). This chain connects TRBV5-1 to TRBJ1-1, with a tentative D call TRBD1 (5 bases). In DNA form, the CDR3 reads TGCGCCAGCAGCTGGGTGGGGGTCACTGAAGCTTTCTTT. This encodes CASSWVGVTEAFF.